What follows is one T cell receptor beta chain and its context. The data are from a study of CD8 T cells in Susac syndrome. The T cells that were sequenced for TCR beta were CD8+ and CD4+ cells from blood. The multiple sclerosis control group was made up of treatment-naive patients with stable or active relapsing-remitting disease. Negative isolation was used for CD8+ and CD4+ T cells, and FACS enrichment was applied to TEMRA cells. Random hexamers were used to reverse transcribe the RNA input (roughly 0.5 to 1 ug). The CDR3 of TCR beta was amplified by immunoSEQ multiplex PCR across 54 Vbeta and 13 Jbeta. TCRdb re-called the immunoSEQ multiplex PCR reads through MiXCR, storing one row per CDR3 protein. The top ten clones hold approximately 0.065% of a sample with just over 300,000 distinct CDR3 sequences, about 91% of them seen once. Germline CDR1 is SGHRS and CDR2 is YFSETQ. The V and J ends lost 2 bases and 5 bases, in that order; junction bases with no gene match: 7. The CDR3 covers 15 residues.

This chain joins TRBV5-1 and TRBJ1-1; 9 bases are shared with TRBD1. This sequence originates from a human donor with multiple sclerosis. Sample: CD4+ T cells from PBMCs. The CDR3 DNA reads TGCGCCAGCAGCTTCTCAACGGACAGGGGAACTGAAGCTTTCTTT. Its translation: CASSFSTDRGTEAFF.